The 5 T cell receptor beta chains below all came from one sample that was sequenced in a study of identical twins. In TCRdb, the 5' RACE reads were re-called with MiXCR into one record per CDR3 protein. This sample has 350,000 to 600,000 distinct CDR3 sequences, with approximately 15% found just once. The same specimen was also included in a second study, on yellow fever vaccine responses in identical twins.

The sample consisted of CD4+ T cells sorted from blood. These receptors were collected from a woman aged 18-29 years in good health.

V gene TRBV3-1 combines with J gene TRBJ2-5; 11 positions agree with TRBD2. The CDR3 extends over 14 amino acids. Germline CDR1 is LGHDT and CDR2 is YNNKEL (reference sequence). V dropped 1 base and J dropped 7; count of bases not matched to a gene: 2. As DNA, the CDR3 is TGTGCCAGCAGCCAAGGACTAGCGGGATGGACCCAGTACTTC. Translation: CASSQGLAGWTQYF.

In this sample, this clonotype turned up many times. The genes are TRBV5-7 and TRBJ2-7; tentatively, D is TRBD1 or TRBD2 (5 bases each). TRBV5-7 is an open reading frame, and its role is uncertain. This CDR3 is 18 amino acids long. V gave up 1 base and J gave up 3 bases, with 23 bases separating them. CDR3: CASSLPPMGPGGNYEQYF. Here the CDR3 DNA reads TGTGCCAGCAGCTTGCCCCCGATGGGACCAGGAGGCAACTACGAGCAGTACTTC.

This chain joins TRBV7-2 and TRBJ2-1, with D tentatively TRBD2 (6 bases). The CDR3 sequence is 17 residues long. Germline-derived CDR1 and CDR2 are SGHTA and FQGNSA. V was trimmed by 4 bases and J by 3 bases, leaving 19 bases between them. The chain's CDR3 is CASSSPFPGGGYNEQFF. The CDR3 nucleotides read TGTGCCAGCAGCTCACCCTTCCCCGGGGGAGGCTACAATGAGCAGTTCTTC.

The chain employs TRBV6-2 or TRBV6-3 and TRBJ2-7; the match to TRBD1 covers 9 bases. This CDR3 has 14 residues. V lost 6 bases and J lost 5; bases outside the gene matches: 8. Germline CDR1 reads MNHEY; CDR2 reads SVGEGT. The CDR3 DNA is TGTGCCAGCAGACAAACAGGGGGCATCGACGAGCAGTACTTC. It yields the protein CASRQTGGIDEQYF.

The V call is TRBV29-1, the J call TRBJ1-1, with a weak D call TRBD1 (6 bases). The CDR3 spans 13 residues. The germline CDR1 and CDR2 sequences are SQVTM and ANQGSEA. CDR3 nucleotide sequence: TGCAGTGACCTAAGGGGGGGGAACACTGAAGCTTTCTTT. Amino acid sequence: CSDLRGGNTEAFF.